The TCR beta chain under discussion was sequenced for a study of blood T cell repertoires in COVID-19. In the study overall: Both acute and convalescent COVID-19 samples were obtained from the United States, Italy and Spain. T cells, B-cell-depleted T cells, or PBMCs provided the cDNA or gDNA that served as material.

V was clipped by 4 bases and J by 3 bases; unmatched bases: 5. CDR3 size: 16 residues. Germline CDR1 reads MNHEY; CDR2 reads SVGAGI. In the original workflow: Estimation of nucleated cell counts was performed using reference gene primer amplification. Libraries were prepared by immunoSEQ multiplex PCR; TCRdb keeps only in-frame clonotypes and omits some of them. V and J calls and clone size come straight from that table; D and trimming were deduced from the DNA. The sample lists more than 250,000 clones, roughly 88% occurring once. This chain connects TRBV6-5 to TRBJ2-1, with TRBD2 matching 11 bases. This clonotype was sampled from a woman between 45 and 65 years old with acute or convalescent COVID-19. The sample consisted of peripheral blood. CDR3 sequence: CASSSGLAGGYNEQFF. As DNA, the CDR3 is TGTGCCAGCAGTTCAGGACTAGCGGGCGGCTACAATGAGCAGTTCTTC.